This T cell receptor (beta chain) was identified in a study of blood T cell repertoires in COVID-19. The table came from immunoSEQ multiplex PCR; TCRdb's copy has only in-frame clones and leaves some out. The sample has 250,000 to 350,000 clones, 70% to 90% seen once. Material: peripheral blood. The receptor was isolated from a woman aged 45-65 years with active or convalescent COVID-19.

In DNA form, the CDR3 reads TGTGCCAGCTCACCACAGGGGAATTCGGAGACCCAGTACTTC. It yields the protein CASSPQGNSETQYF. This sequence joins TRBV18 and TRBJ2-5, with D possibly matching TRBD1 (5 bases). Germline CDR1 and CDR2: KGHSH and LQKENI. This CDR3 comprises 14 residues. V was pared by 1 base and J by 5 bases, with 11 bases between.